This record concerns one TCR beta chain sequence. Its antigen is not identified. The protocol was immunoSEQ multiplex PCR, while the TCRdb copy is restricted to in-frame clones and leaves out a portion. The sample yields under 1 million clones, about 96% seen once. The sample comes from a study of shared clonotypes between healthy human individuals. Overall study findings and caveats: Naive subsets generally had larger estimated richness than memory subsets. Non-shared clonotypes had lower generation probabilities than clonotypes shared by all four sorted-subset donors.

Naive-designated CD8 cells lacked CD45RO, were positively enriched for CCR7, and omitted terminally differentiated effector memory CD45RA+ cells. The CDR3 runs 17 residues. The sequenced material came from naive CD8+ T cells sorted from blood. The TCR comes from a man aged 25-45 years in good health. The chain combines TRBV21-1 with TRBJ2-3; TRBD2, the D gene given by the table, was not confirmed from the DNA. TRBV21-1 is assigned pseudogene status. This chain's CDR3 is CASSNVWTSGRFVTQYF. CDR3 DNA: TGTGCCAGCAGCAATGTGTGGACTAGCGGGAGGTTTGTTACGCAGTATTTT.